This passage covers 24 T cell receptor beta chains from one sample sequenced in a study of cytomegalovirus exposure and HLA in healthy donors. Researchers ran the PCR with 60 Vbeta and 13 Jbeta primers. Sequenced by immunoSEQ multiplex PCR; TCRdb stores in-frame clones only, minus some. The data contain 100,000 or so clones, about 16% of them singletons. Sequenced sample: PBMCs. The source is a female donor in good health and CMV-seronegative.

There are many counts of this clone. One end of the junction varies from germline; a read error may be responsible. This chain joins TRBV7-7 and TRBJ1-1; D is possibly TRBD1 (5 bases). The CDR3 spans 14 residues. Germline loops: CDR1 SSHAT, CDR2 FNYEAQ (reference sequence). The CDR3, as DNA: TGTGCTAGCAGCTTAGAAGGAGGGACCACTGAAGCTTTCTTT. Amino acids: CASSLEGGTTEAFF.

The genes are TRBV30 and TRBJ1-2; 8 nucleotides agree with TRBD1. Germline CDR1 is GTSNPN and CDR2 is SVGIG (reference sequence). The ends lost 2 bases at V and 4 bases at J; junction bases unmatched: 12. The CDR3 has 16 residues. As DNA, the CDR3 is TGTGCCTGGAGTCCCGGGACAGGTATCTCCCTCTATGGCTACACCTTC. It codes for CAWSPGTGISLYGYTF.

This clone has just a few counts. V usage is TRBV27 and J usage is TRBJ2-6, with D uncertain. V lost 6 bases, J lost 0 bases, and 3 bases lay in between. CDR1 and CDR2 from the germline V gene are MNHEY and SMNVEV (reference sequence). This CDR3 is 13 amino acids long. The CDR3 DNA sequence: TGTGCCAGCAGGAGCTCTGGGGCCAACGTCCTGACTTTC. Its protein is CASRSSGANVLTF.

This chain links TRBV5-6 with TRBJ1-4, with 9 bases identical to TRBD1. The CDR3 sequence is 16 residues long. The V gene's germline CDR1 is SGHDT and CDR2 YYEEEE. Unmatched junction bases numbered 8, after V lost 4 bases and J lost 4 bases. CDR3: CASSPGQGLFNEKLFF. CDR3 DNA: TGTGCCAGCAGCCCGGGACAGGGTCTGTTTAATGAAAAACTGTTTTTT.

This clone turned up a few times. The chain has TRBV7-2 and TRBJ1-4, with D unresolved. Per germline, CDR1 SGHTA and CDR2 FQGNSA. This CDR3 has 14 amino acids. The V gene lost 4 bases and the J gene lost 8 bases, with 14 bases spanning the gap. CDR3 sequence: CASSSPGRKEKLFF. CDR3 sequence (DNA): TGTGCCAGCAGCTCGCCCGGGAGAAAAGAAAAACTGTTTTTT.

The V gene is TRBV1, the J gene TRBJ1-3; whether TRBD1, the table's D call, matches the DNA was not checked. TRBV1 has pseudogene status. The CDR3 totals 15 residues. The CDR3 DNA sequence: TGCACCAGCAGCCAAATCGGACAGGGGAGAAACACCATATATTTT. Encoded protein: CTSSQIGQGRNTIYF.

The chain joins TRBV7-8 to TRBJ1-2; D may be TRBD1 (6 bases). The CDR3 spans 17 residues. Germline V lookup: CDR1 SGHVS, CDR2 FQNEAQ. V shed 4 bases and J shed 1 base, with 19 bases lying between them. Written as DNA, the CDR3 is TGTGCCAGCAGCTACACCAGCGGCGCAGGGGTTAACTATGGCTACACCTTC. Its translation: CASSYTSGAGVNYGYTF.

This clone was seen only a few times. The chain has TRBV19 and TRBJ2-1; weak D call: TRBD1 (6 bases). This CDR3 contains 17 residues. V was shortened by 1 base and J by 5 bases, with 18 bases between the two germline ends. In germline, CDR1 is LNHDA, CDR2 SQIVND (reference sequence). The CDR3 nucleotides read TGTGCCAGTAGTATAGCCGGGACAAAATCAGGTAACAATGAGCAGTTCTTC. Translating it yields CASSIAGTKSGNNEQFF. Filled out from reference TRBV19 and TRBJ2-1, the complete variable domain reads DGGITQSPKYLFRKEGQNVTLSCEQNLNHDAMYWYRQDPGQGLRLIYYSQIVNDFQKGDIAEGYSVSREKKESFPLTVTSAQKNPTAFYLCASSIAGTKSGNNEQFFGPGTRLTVL.

V and J are TRBV29-1 and TRBJ2-3; no definite D call. Germline V gene sequence: CDR1 SQVTM, CDR2 ANQGSEA. Trimming cost V 5 bases and J 2 bases, with 11 bases left between them. There are 13 residues in the CDR3. The CDR3 DNA follows: TGCAGCGTTCAGACTGTGCCCACAGATACGCAGTATTTT. It yields the protein CSVQTVPTDTQYF.

The table lists this clone with a few counts. The sample holds other DNA sequences that translate to the same CDR3. The rearrangement joins TRBV7-2 to TRBJ1-2; TRBD1 might be the D (6 bases). V was clipped by 5 bases and J by 2 bases, with 9 bases between them. The germline CDR1 and CDR2 sequences are SGHTA and FQGNSA. This CDR3 has 13 amino acids. The CDR3 DNA reads as TGTGCCAGCAGCCGGACAGAGAACTATGGCTACACCTTC. Translating it yields CASSRTENYGYTF.

Worth noting for this clone: The sample carries other DNA sequences with the same CDR3. The V gene is TRBV7-2, the J gene TRBJ2-2; D not certain. This CDR3 region has 14 residues. V was shortened by 0 bases and J by 4 bases, with 6 bases between the two germline ends. CDR1 and CDR2 from the germline V gene are SGHTA and FQGNSA. DNA for the CDR3: TGTGCCAGCAGCTTAGCTCCCTTCACCGGGGAGCTGTTTTTT. Its translation is CASSLAPFTGELFF.

The chain carries TRBV7-3 and TRBJ2-6, with D perhaps matching TRBD1 (6 bases). Trimming left V 4 bases short and J 4 bases short, with 11 bases between. This CDR3 has 15 amino acids. Per germline, CDR1 SGHTA and CDR2 FQGTGA. The CDR3 sequence is CASSYTGYGANVLTF. The CDR3 DNA follows: TGTGCCAGCAGCTACACAGGGTACGGGGCCAACGTCCTGACTTTC.

This clone was detected only a few times. This rearrangement joins TRBV4-1 to TRBJ2-5, with 13 bases that match TRBD2. Germline CDR1 reads MGHRA; CDR2 reads YSYEKL. The ends lost 3 bases at V and 2 bases at J; junction bases unmatched: 3. The CDR3 length is 16 residues. The DNA of the CDR3 is TGCGCCAGCAGCCACGGGACTAGCGGGGTTCAAGAGACCCAGTACTTC. It codes for CASSHGTSGVQETQYF.

The V gene is TRBV6-6, the J gene TRBJ2-1; no clear D gene. The CDR3 is 12 residues long. V lost 7 bases and J lost 7, with 11 bases in between. In germline, CDR1 is MNHNY, CDR2 SVGAGI (reference sequence). For the CDR3, the DNA is TGTGCCAGCACTCGAGACATTAATGAGCAGTTCTTC. This codes for CASTRDINEQFF.

This clone has only one observation. The chain couples TRBV10-3 to TRBJ2-5; D unresolved. Judging by the DNA end, TRBJ2-7 fits better; the J call may be wrong. This CDR3 region has 11 residues. CDR1 ENHRY and CDR2 SYGVKD come from the germline V gene. The CDR3 sequence is CATQLNYEQYF. DNA of the CDR3: TGTGCCACGCAGTTAAACTACGAGCAGTACTTC.

The chain links TRBV11-2 to TRBJ2-2; D gene ambiguous. CDR3 length equals 16 residues. Trimming took 1 base from V and 4 from J, leaving 13 bases between them. CDR1 and CDR2 (germline): SGHAT, FQNNGV. CDR3 loop: CASSLVLSPGTGELFF. The CDR3 DNA is TGTGCCAGCAGCTTAGTGCTTAGCCCCGGCACCGGGGAGCTGTTTTTT.

This clone has only a few counts. The chain recombines TRBV5-1 with TRBJ2-2; 15 bases match TRBD2. Germline assignment: CDR1 SGHRS and CDR2 YFSETQ. V trimming: 6 bases; J trimming: 4 bases; junction bases outside the gene matches: 7. The CDR3 runs to 17 residues. CDR3: CASTRTSGGAVTGELFF. The CDR3 nucleotides read TGCGCCAGCACCCGGACTAGCGGGGGGGCGGTCACCGGGGAGCTGTTTTTT.

This clone was seen more than once but under ten times. This chain links TRBV11-2 with TRBJ2-1, with D maybe TRBD2 (5 bases). The CDR3 loop spans 16 amino acids. CDR1 is SGHAT, CDR2 FQNNGV, per germline. V lost 1 base to trimming and J lost 9 bases, with 19 bases between them. The CDR3 bases are TGTGCCAGCAGCTTAGGGAGTCTAGCTTACAACACTGAGCAGTTCTTC. It translates to CASSLGSLAYNTEQFF. The whole variable domain, remainder taken from reference TRBV11-2 and TRBJ2-1, is EAGVAQSPRYKIIEKRQSVAFWCNPISGHATLYWYQQILGQGPKLLIQFQNNGVVDDSQLPKDRFSAERLKGVDSTLKIQPAKLEDSAVYLCASSLGSLAYNTEQFFGPGTRLTVL.

This clone was recorded a few times. The chain is built from TRBV7-2 and TRBJ2-2; perhaps TRBD2 as D (7 bases). This CDR3 spans 17 amino acids. Germline values: CDR1 SGHTA, CDR2 FQGNSA. Trimming took off 0 bases at V and 5 bases at J, with 16 bases between the two ends. The CDR3 DNA follows: TGTGCCAGCAGCTTAGCGGGGGGGCCGGTAGGGACCGGGGAGCTGTTTTTT. Translation: CASSLAGGPVGTGELFF.

V is TRBV4-3 and J is TRBJ1-2, with a weak D call TRBD1 (6 bases). The CDR3 has 14 amino acids. The germline V gene has CDR1 LGHNA and CDR2 YSLEER. Trimming pared 0 bases from V and 7 bases from J, leaving 12 bases between. The CDR3 region has the DNA TGCGCCAGCAGCCAAGATTCAGGGGTACTTGGCTACACCTTC. Translated: CASSQDSGVLGYTF.

A few counts support this clone. CDR3 amino acids: CASSPPIGAGEQYF. In nucleotides, the CDR3 is TGTGCCAGCTCACCACCGATAGGGGCCGGGGAGCAGTACTTC. The rearrangement links TRBV18 to TRBJ2-7; D perhaps matches TRBD1 (5 bases). Trimming took off 0 bases at V and 7 bases at J, with 13 bases between the two ends. The CDR3 covers 14 residues. Germline loops: CDR1 KGHSH, CDR2 LQKENI.

This clone has just a few counts. V usage is TRBV5-6 and J usage is TRBJ2-5; TRBD2 is a possible D gene (5 bases). This CDR3 has 14 residues. Germline CDR1 SGHDT, CDR2 YYEEEE. Trimming cost V 2 bases and J 4 bases, with 12 bases left between them. The CDR3 protein is CASSFRVGGETQYF. The CDR3 region has the DNA TGTGCCAGCAGCTTCCGGGTAGGAGGAGAGACCCAGTACTTC.

The rearrangement uses TRBV28 and TRBJ2-5; possible D gene TRBD1, 6 bases. The CDR3 consists of 15 residues. The V and J ends lost 4 bases and 2 bases respectively, with 14 bases between them. Germline CDR1 reads MDHEN; CDR2 reads SYDVKM. The CDR3 region is CASSSNDRFQETQYF. The CDR3 nucleotides are TGTGCCAGCAGTTCCAACGACAGGTTTCAAGAGACCCAGTACTTC.

As concerns this clone: One end of the junction is discordant with germline, which a read error may explain. V is TRBV4-3 and J is TRBJ2-1, with 14 nucleotides matching TRBD2. CDR1 is LGHNA and CDR2 is YSLEER in the germline V gene. The CDR3 runs 15 residues. CDR3 sequence: CASRQGTSGSNEQFF. The CDR3 nucleotides are TGCGCCAGCAGACAAGGGACTAGCGGGAGTAATGAGCAGTTCTTC.